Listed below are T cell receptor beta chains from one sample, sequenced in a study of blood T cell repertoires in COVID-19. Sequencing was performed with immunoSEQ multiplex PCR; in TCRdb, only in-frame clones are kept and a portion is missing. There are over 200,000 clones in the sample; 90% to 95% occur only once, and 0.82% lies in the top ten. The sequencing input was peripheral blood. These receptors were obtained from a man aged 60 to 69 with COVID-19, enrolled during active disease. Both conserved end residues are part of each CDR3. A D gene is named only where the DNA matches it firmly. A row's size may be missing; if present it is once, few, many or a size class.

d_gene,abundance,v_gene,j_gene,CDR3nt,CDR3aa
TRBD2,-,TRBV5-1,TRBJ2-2,TGCGCCAGCAGACCGACTAGCGGGAGGGCCGGGGAGCTGTTTTTT,CASRPTSGRAGELFF
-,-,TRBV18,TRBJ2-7,TGTGCCAGCTCACCACCCCTCAGGGCGGTCAGCGAGCAGTACTTC,CASSPPLRAVSEQYF
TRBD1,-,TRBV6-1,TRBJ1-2,TGTGCCAGCAGCGACCGGACAGGAAATTTTTATGGCTACACCTTC,CASSDRTGNFYGYTF
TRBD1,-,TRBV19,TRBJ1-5,TGTGCCAGTAGTATCGGGTTGGACAGGGTGAAGCCCCAGCATTTT,CASSIGLDRVKPQHF
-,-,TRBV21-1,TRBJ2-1,TGTGCCAGCACTCGATACAGGGACATGTTGTTCTTC,CASTRYRDMLFF
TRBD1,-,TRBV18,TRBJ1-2,TGTGCCAGCTCACCAGTGTGGGACAGAAGAAAAGCTAACTATGGCTACACCTTC,CASSPVWDRRKANYGYTF
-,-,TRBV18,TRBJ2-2,TGTGCCAGCTCATTAGGAGCCTCGAACACCGGGGAGCTGTTTTTT,CASSLGASNTGELFF
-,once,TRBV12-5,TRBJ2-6,TGTGCTTCGAGGGGAGGATGGAGCTCTGGGGCCAACGTCCTGACTTTC,CASRGGWSSGANVLTF
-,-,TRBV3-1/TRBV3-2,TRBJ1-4,TGTGCCAGCAGCCAAGGACAGGTCGGAGTTGAAAAACTGTTTTTT,CASSQGQVGVEKLFF
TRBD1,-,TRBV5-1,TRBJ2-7,TGCGCCAGCAGCCCGGGACAGCCTTCCTACGAGCAGTACTTC,CASSPGQPSYEQYF
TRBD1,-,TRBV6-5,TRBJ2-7,TGTGCCAGCAGGGGGGGACAGGGGGCAAGGGAGCAGTACTTC,CASRGGQGAREQYF